The sequence of this T cell receptor (beta chain) was determined in a study of T-cell reconstitution after alpha-beta-depleted transplantation in children. This clonotype was observed at least ten times. This CDR3 is built from 17 residues. Germline CDR1 reads DFQATT; CDR2 reads SNEGSKA (reference sequence). The V and J ends lost 2 bases and 4 bases, in that order; junction bases with no gene match: 12. Preparation of the TCRbeta library involved a method that used unique molecular identifiers. TCRdb re-called the PCR reads with MiXCR, one entry per CDR3 protein. Among some 390,000 distinct CDR3 sequences, around 21% were seen once, and the ten largest hold 3% to 4.5%.

The sample in question was PBMCs from the stem cell graft donor, obtained from the stem cell graft. The rearrangement uses TRBV20-1 and TRBJ2-3; 10 bases map to TRBD1. The TCR comes from a human donor who donated a stem cell graft to a child with acute myeloid leukemia. The CDR3 spells CSARPETGQGLPDTQYF. The CDR3 bases are TGCAGTGCTAGACCTGAAACGGGACAGGGGTTGCCAGATACGCAGTATTTT.